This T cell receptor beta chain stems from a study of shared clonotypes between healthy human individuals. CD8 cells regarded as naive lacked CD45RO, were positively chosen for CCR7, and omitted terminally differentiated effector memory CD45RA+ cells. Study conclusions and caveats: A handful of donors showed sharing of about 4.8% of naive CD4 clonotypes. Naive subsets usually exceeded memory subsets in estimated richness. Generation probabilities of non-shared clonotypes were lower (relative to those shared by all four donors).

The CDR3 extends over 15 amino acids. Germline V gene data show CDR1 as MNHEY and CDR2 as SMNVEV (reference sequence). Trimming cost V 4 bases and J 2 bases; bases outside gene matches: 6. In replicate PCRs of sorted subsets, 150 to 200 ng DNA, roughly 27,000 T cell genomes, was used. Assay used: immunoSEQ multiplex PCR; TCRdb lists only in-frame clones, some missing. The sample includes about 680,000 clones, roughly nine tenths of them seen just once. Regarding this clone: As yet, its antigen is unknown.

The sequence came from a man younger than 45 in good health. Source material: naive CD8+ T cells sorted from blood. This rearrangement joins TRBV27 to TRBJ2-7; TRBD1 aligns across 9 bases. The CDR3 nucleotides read TGTGCCAGCAGTTCCCGGGACAGGGTAACCTACGAGCAGTACTTC. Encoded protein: CASSSRDRVTYEQYF.